The entry below gives a single T cell receptor beta chain sequence along with its context. It has no known antigen specificity. One base away there is no much larger clone; base qualities are not given. Libraries were made using the immunoSEQ multiplex PCR assay. For the multiplex PCR, a mixture combining 60 forward primers for TCR Vbeta segments and 13 reverse primers for TCR Jbeta segments was used. Amplification of the CDR3 region of rearranged TCR beta genes was performed with a multiplex PCR assay on genomic DNA. Amplified TCR beta libraries were sequenced as 87-base-pair reads on the Illumina HiSeq System. The paper's processing steps were these. A later analysis counted about 82 million unique TCR beta chains across the 500 to 850 repertoires, and around 12 million of these chains were shared by at least two donors. Raw reads were error-corrected and collapsed into unique sequences with a nearest-neighbor algorithm that merged closely related sequences to remove PCR and sequencing errors. To assign V, D and J gene segments, CDR3 sequences were aligned to IMGT reference sequences. Each retained sequence needed at least a six-nucleotide match to both a V gene segment and a J gene segment. A rearrangement counted as productive if the CDR3 had no stop codons and remained in frame with V and J, and every other rearrangement counted as non-productive. Following IMGT convention, CDR3 was defined as the stretch from the second conserved V-encoded cysteine up to the conserved J-encoded phenylalanine. Sequences without an unambiguous match to a single V gene segment were excluded from the earlier analysis of 500 to 700 of the donors. An earlier analysis of a few hundred of the donors called V segments functional above 56.7% productive rearrangements and segregating when the between-donor standard deviation exceeded 5%. A statistical classification framework was built to diagnose cytomegalovirus status from the catalog of TCR beta chain sequences. A later analysis assigned V and J genes by comparing TCR nucleotide sequences with IMGT/GENE-DB human TR gene sequences. The TCRdist pipeline was used in a later analysis to assign CDR3 sequences and most-parsimonious VDJ recombination scenarios. In a later analysis, every TCR beta chain was defined by the combination of its CDR3 amino acid sequence and its V-gene family, and reads without a unique V-gene family were dropped. As a way to deal with suspected cross-contamination and a sequencing artifact, a later analysis dropped hundreds of nucleotide sequences that were highly shared and had low generation probability. A later analysis calculated a clonal expansion index for each public chain from normalized within-repertoire ranks of inferred template counts. In a later analysis, generation probabilities were computed using a VDJ recombination model fitted to out-of-frame rearrangements, and the results were checked against IGoR. Hypergeometric tests were used in a later analysis to score TCR-TCR, TCR-HLA and TCR-CMV co-occurrence, with a repertoire-size bias correction applied to the TCR pairs. In a later analysis, false discovery rates were estimated by permuting HLA or CMV assignments 20 times. In a later analysis, co-occurring TCRs were grouped using DBSCAN, with TCRdist sequence similarity added in when clustering inside HLA-allele-positive subsets. Repertoires with fewer than 30,000 or more than 120,000 public chains were left out of co-occurrence clustering, as were four to six repertoires with anomalous nucleotide sharing. TCRdb provides this immuneACCESS table in a form limited to in-frame rearrangements. Some clones are lacking; in checked studies, under half of them reflect an unresolved V gene, and why the rest are absent is not known. That table gives V, J and clone size, and the DNA gave D and trimming. The sample table records approximately 100,000 clones; about 68% of these occur just once. Jointly, the top ten make up about 3.8% of the sample.

The CDR3 goes from the cysteine to the phenylalanine over 16 residues. Kept here is only the CDR3 DNA, which spans 48 bases and is read in frame from base 1. Taken from the germline V gene, the CDR1 and CDR2 loops are WSHSY and SAAADI. V loses 3 bases at its end and J loses 2 bases; junction bases beyond the gene matches: 6. This record comes from a study of cytomegalovirus exposure and HLA in healthy donors (dated by TCRdb to 2016 to 2017). For the wider study: An earlier analysis of about 560 of the donors reported about 260 Gb of sequence data and approximately 120 million unique TCR beta sequences obtained from 150 million to 200 million T cells. Donor age, sex, ethnicity and CMV serostatus were compiled alongside the repertoire data. On average, approximately 250,000 unique TCR beta nucleotide sequences were sequenced per donor among a few hundred genotyped donors of the cohort, with about 19% of those sequences being non-productive. High-throughput TCR immunosequencing, statistical association of individual TCRs with disease status, and machine learning were combined to predict cytomegalovirus infection status. The aim of the study was to test whether cataloging public T cell receptors could identify signatures of past pathogen exposure. Genome-wide SNP genotypes for about 65% of the 666 donors were used in a later genetic analysis, which treated that subset as a discovery cohort. Of the roughly 400 genotyped donors, approximately 81% were placed in the genetic ancestry cluster associated with self-reported Caucasian donors. Besides the first cohort of some 670 subjects, a separate validation cohort made up of 120 different subjects was used. All discovery cohort repertoires had been generated using a single sequencing platform. An early release covering 550 to 650 HLA-typed donors comprised 250 to 350 gigabases of sequencing data and some 79 million unique TCR sequences. Rather than using new phenotypic data, the later analysis identified candidate immune exposures from TCR beta sequences and from how often those sequences occurred across donors. HLA typing covered class I and class II loci at four-digit resolution. The study profiled the T cell repertoires of approximately 700 subjects by immunosequencing and related them to cytomegalovirus serostatus. The number of typed donors differed by locus: about 620-640 for A, B, C, DRB1 and DQB1; about 520 for DQA1; 606 for DPA1; and 400 to 480 for DPB1. In an earlier analysis of over 550 of the donors, high-throughput TCR beta sequencing was used to judge whether each TCR beta V gene segment behaved as functional or pseudogenic. A later analysis re-analyzed previously published TCR beta repertoires from 650 to 800 donors and added high-resolution HLA genotyping to study TCR occurrence patterns. Roughly five DR-DQ haplotypes were treated as single units for association and clustering because of strong linkage in the cohort. General findings and caveats noted by the study authors: Cytomegalovirus status was reported to be diagnosed by the classifier with high specificity and sensitivity in both the original and validation cohorts. Several of the top co-occurrence clusters appeared to be linked to parvovirus B19, influenza, CMV and Epstein-Barr virus, according to a later analysis. Roughly uniform sequencing depth across donors was assumed in presence/absence analyses, although this assumption may not hold. Broadly in line with IMGT annotations, most TCR beta V segments showed up in productive rearrangements about 87% or about 30% of the time in an earlier analysis of approximately 600 of the donors. Because counts were too low, roughly 18 rarely observed V segments, including chromosome 9 orphons, were left out of the earlier analysis of 500 to 650 of the donors. Most TCR sequences were seen in very few donors, while some public TCRs were found in many individuals. Because the 87-base-pair reads could not distinguish some IMGT-functional V segments, including TRBV6-2 and TRBV6-3, those segments were excluded. In a later analysis, HLA-associated TCR beta chains showed more clonal expansion and lower generation probabilities than non-associated chains that were equally common. Strong co-occurrence of HLA alleles, especially DR and DQ, made assigning TCR associations to individual alleles difficult. The study gave a list of more than 150 TCR beta chains associated with cytomegalovirus. Because HLA typing was unavailable for some donors at each locus, only the typed subset was used in association tests. According to the authors, the approach could potentially be generalized to other disease states and immunological phenotypes. In a later genetic analysis, a missense DCLRE1C variant was associated with V-gene and J-gene trimming of TCR beta chains, and the association was replicated in an independent cohort. A few of the identified cytomegalovirus-associated TCR beta chains were confirmed in vitro to be specific for cytomegalovirus antigens. In a later analysis, about 17,000 TCR beta sequences were associated with specific HLA alleles at a false discovery rate of 0.05. In a later analysis, most CMV-associated TCR beta chains were found to appear HLA-restricted, with HLA associations seemingly driven largely by CMV exposure. A later analysis found that TCR association rates varied across HLA loci, with DRB1 alleles showing the most associated TCRs and HLA-C alleles the fewest. Correlated functional status among segregating V segments might be attributable to linkage disequilibrium, but an unknown experimental factor could not be ruled out. Immune exposure information for the cohort was limited to CMV serostatus. In a later genetic analysis, fewer N-insertions in productive TCRs were reported among donors in an Asian-associated ancestry cluster than the roughly 700-donor mean. A cluster of highly shared sequence variants was judged likely to represent a technical artifact of the sequencing pipeline. A further reported finding was that TCR beta sequences accurately predicted the HLA-A and HLA-B alleles for most subjects in the first cohort. Only TCR beta chains were sequenced in this cohort, and the absence of alpha or paired-chain data limited detectable features.

The cohort comprised under 700 healthy bone marrow donors. Cohort members were all nominally healthy when sampled, although unrecorded immune exposures were likely present. The donor was CMV seropositive and belonged to the group of more than 250 seropositive cohort members. Each donor provided a peripheral blood sample, and peripheral blood mononuclear cells were used for TCR beta sequencing. The Qiagen DNeasy Blood Extraction Kit was used to extract genomic DNA from the blood cell samples. The V and J segments used are TRBV10-2 and TRBJ2-5, and 10 bases in between align with TRBD2. The source material was PBMCs. The sequence came from a man aged 25 to 40 in good health and CMV-seropositive. The nucleotides are TGCGCCAGCAGTGACCCAGCGGGGGGGTTTCAAGAGACCCAGTACTTC. Translated, it reads CASSDPAGGFQETQYF.